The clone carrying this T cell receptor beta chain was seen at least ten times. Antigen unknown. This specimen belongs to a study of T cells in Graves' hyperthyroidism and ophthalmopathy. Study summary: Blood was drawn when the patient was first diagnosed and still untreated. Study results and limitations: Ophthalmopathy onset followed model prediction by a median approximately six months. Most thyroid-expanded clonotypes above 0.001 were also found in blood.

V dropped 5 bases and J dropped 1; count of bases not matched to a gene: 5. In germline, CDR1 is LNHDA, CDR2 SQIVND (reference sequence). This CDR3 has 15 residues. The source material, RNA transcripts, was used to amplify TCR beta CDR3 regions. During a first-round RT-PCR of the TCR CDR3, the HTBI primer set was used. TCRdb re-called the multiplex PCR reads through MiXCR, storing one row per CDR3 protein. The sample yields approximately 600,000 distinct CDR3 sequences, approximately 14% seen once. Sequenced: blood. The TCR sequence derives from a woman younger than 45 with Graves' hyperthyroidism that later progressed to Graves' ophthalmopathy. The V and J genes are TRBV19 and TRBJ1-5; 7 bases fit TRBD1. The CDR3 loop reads CASSFETGSNQPQHF. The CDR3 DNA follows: TGTGCCAGTAGTTTCGAGACAGGGAGCAATCAGCCCCAGCATTTT. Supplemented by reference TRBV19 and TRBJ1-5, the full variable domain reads DGGITQSPKYLFRKEGQNVTLSCEQNLNHDAMYWYRQDPGQGLRLIYYSQIVNDFQKGDIAEGYSVSREKKESFPLTVTSAQKNPTAFYLCASSFETGSNQPQHFGDGTRLSIL.